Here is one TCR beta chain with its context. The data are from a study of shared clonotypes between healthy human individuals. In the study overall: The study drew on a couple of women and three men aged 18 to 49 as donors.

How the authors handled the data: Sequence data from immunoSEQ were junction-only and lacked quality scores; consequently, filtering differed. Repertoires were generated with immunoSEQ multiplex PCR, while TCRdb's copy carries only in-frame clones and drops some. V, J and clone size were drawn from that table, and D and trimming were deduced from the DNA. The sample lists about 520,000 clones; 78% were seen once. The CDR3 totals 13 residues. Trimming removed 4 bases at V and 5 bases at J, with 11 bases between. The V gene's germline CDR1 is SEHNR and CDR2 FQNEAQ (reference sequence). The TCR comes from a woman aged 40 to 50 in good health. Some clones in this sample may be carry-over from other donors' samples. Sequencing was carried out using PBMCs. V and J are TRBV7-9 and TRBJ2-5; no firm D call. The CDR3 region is CASSSWDWETQYF. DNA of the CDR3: TGTGCCAGCAGCTCATGGGATTGGGAGACCCAGTACTTC.